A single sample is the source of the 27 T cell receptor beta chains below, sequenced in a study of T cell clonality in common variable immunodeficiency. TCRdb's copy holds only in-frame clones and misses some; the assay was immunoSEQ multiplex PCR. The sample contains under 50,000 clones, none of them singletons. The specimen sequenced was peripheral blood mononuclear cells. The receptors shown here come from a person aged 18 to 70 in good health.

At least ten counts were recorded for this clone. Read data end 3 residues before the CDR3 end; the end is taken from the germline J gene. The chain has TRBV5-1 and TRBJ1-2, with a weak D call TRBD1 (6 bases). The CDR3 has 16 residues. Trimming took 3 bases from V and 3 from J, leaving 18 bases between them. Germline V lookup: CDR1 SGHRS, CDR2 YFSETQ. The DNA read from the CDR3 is TGCGCCAGCAGCTCGGGAATGCCGGGACAAGACTATGGC. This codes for CASSSGMPGQDYG. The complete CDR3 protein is CASSSGMPGQDYGYTF.

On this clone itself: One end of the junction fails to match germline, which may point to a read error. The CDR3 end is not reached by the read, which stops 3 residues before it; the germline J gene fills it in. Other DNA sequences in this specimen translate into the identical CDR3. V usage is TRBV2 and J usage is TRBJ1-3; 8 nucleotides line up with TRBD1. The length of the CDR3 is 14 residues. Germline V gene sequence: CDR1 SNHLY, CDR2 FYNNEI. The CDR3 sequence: CASRPGQVGNTIYF. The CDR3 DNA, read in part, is TGTGCCAGCAGGCCGGGACAGGTTGGAAACACA.

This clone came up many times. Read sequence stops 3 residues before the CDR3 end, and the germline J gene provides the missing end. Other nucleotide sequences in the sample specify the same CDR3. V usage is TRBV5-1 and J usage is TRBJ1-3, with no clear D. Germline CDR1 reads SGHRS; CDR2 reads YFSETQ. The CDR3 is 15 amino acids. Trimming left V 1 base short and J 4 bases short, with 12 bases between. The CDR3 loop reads CASSLTAAGGNTIYF. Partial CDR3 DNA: TGCGCCAGCAGCTTGACGGCAGCGGGGGGAAACACC.

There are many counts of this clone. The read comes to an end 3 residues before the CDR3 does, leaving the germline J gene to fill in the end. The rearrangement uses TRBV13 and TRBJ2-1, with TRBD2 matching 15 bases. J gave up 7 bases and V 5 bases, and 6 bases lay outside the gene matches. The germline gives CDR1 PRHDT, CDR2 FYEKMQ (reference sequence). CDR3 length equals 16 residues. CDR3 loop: CASSQAGLAGGNEQFF. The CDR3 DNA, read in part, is TGTGCCAGCAGCCAAGCGGGACTAGCGGGAGGTAATGAG.

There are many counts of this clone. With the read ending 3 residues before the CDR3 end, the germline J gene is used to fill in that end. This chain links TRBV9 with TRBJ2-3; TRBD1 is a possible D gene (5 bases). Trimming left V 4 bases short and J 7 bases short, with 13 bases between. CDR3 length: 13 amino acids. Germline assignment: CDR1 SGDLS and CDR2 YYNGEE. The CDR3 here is CASSLLQGYTQYF. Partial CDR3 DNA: TGTGCCAGCAGCCTCTTGCAGGGTTATACG.

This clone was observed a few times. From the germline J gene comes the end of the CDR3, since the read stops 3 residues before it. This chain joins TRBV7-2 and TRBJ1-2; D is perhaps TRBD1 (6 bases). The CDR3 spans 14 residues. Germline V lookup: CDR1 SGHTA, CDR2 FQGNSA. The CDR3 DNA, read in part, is TGTGCCAGCAGCTTATCCGGGGGGGCGGAGGAC. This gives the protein CASSLSGGAED. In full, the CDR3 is CASSLSGGAEDYTF.

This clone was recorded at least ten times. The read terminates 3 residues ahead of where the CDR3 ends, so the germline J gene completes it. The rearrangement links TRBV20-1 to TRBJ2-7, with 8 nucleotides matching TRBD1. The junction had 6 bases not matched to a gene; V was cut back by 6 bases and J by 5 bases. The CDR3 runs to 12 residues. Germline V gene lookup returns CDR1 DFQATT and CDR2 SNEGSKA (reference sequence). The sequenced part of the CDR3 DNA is TGCAGTGCCTCGACAGGGGTTCACGAG. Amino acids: CSASTGVHE. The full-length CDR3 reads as CSASTGVHEQYF.

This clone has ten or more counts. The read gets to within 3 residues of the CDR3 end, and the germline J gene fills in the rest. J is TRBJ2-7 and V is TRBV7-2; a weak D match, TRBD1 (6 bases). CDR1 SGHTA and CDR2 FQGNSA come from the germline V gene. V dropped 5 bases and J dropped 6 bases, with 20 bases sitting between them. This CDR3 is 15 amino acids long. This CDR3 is CASSRDPTTGSEQYF. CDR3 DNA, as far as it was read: TGTGCCAGCAGCCGAGACCCGACAACAGGGTCCGAG.

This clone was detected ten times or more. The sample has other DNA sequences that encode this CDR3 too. The covered CDR3 bases are TGTGCCATCAGTGAGATGACAGGGCTTGGC. Translation: CAISEMTGLG. The whole CDR3 sequence reads CAISEMTGLGYTF. The V call is TRBV10-3, the J call TRBJ1-2; 7 bases align to TRBD1. From the germline J gene comes the end of the CDR3, since the read stops 3 residues before it. Trimming at V came to 2 bases and at J to 7 bases, leaving 4 bases not matched to a gene. The CDR3 consists of 13 residues. Germline CDR1 ENHRY, CDR2 SYGVKD.

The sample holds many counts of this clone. The CDR3 loop reads CASSLQIGNTEAFF. CDR3 DNA (partial): TGTGCCAGCAGCCTACAGATAGGGAACACTGAA. The gene calls are TRBV7-2 and TRBJ1-1; D call uncertain. With the read ending 3 residues before the CDR3 end, the germline J gene is used to fill in that end. CDR1 SGHTA and CDR2 FQGNSA come from the germline V gene. With 5 bases removed from V and 1 base from J, the gap between germline ends came to 11 bases. This CDR3 region has 14 residues.

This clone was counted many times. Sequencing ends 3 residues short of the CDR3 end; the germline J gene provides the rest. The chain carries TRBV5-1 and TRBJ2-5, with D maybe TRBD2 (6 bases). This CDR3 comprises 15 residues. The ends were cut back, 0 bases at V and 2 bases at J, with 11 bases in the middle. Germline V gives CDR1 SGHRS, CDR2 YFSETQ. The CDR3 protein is CASSLGDLEQETQYF. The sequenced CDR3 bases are TGCGCCAGCAGCTTGGGGGACTTAGAACAAGAGACC.

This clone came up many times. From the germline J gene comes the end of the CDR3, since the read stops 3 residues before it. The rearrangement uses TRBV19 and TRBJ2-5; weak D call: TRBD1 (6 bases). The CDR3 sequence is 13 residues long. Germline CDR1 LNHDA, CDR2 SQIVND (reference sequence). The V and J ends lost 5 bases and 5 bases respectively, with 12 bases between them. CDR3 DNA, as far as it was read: TGTGCCAGTAGTTCTACTCAGGGGGAGACC. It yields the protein CASSSTQGET. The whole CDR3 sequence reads CASSSTQGETQYF.

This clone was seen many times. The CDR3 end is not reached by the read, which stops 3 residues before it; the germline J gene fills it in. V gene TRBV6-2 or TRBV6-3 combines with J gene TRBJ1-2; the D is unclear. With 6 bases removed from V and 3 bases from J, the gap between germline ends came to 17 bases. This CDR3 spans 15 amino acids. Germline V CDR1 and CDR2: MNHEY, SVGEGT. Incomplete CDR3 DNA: TGTGCCAGCAGCAGACGTAATCAGGTAGACTATGGC. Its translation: CASSRRNQVDYG. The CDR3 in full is CASSRRNQVDYGYTF.

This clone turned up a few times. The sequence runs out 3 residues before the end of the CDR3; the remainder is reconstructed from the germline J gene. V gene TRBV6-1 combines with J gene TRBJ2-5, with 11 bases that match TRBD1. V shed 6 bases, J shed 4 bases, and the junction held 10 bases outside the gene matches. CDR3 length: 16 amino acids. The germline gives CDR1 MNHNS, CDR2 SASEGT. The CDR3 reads CASRESGQGAPETQYF. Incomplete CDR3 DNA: TGTGCCAGCAGAGAAAGCGGACAGGGGGCCCCAGAGACC.

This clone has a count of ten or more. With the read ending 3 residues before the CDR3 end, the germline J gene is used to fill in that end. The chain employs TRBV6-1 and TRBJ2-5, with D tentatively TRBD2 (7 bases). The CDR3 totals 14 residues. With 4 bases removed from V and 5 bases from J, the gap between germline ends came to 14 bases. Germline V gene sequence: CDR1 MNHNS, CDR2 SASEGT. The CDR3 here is CASSGQGGAETQYF. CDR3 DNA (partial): TGTGCCAGCAGTGGCCAAGGGGGGGCGGAGACC.

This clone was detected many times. CDR3 protein: CASSDRVRGYGYTF. The part of the CDR3 DNA that was read is TGTGCCAGTAGTGACAGGGTGAGGGGCTATGGC. This chain connects TRBV19 to TRBJ1-2; TRBD1 matches at 7 bases. Read coverage stops 3 residues before the CDR3 terminus; the germline J gene supplies the remainder. The germline V gene has CDR1 LNHDA and CDR2 SQIVND (reference sequence). This CDR3 comprises 14 residues. The J segment lost 4 bases and the V segment lost 5 bases, leaving 7 bases of the junction unmatched.

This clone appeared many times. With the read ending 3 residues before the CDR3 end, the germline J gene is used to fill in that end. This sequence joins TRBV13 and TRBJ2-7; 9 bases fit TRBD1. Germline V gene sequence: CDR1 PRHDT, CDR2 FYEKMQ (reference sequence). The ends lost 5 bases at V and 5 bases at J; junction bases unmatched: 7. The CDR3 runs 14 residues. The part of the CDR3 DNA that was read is TGTGCCAGCAGCCCCGGGACAGGGTTCGACGAG. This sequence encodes CASSPGTGFDE. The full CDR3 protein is CASSPGTGFDEQYF.

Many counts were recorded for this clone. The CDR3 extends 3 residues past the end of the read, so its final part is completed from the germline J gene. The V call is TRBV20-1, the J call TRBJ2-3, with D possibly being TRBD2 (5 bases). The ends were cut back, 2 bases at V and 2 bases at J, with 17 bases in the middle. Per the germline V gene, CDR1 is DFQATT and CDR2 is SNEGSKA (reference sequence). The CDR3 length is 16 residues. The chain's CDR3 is CSARYIEGGFTDTQYF. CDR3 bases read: TGCAGTGCTAGATACATAGAGGGCGGGTTCACAGATACG.

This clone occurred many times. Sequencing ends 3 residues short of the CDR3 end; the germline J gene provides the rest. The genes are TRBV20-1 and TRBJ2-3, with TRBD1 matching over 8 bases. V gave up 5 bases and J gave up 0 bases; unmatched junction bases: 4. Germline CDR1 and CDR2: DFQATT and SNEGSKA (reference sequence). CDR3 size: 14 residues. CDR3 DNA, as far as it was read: TGCAGTGCTCGCTGGGACAGGAGCACAGATACG. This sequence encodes CSARWDRSTDT. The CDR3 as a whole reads CSARWDRSTDTQYF.

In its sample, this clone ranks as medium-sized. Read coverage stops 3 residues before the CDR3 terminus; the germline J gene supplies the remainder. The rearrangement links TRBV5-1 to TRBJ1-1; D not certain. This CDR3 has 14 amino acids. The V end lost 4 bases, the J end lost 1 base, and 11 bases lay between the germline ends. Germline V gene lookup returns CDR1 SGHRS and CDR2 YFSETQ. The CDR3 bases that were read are TGCGCCAGCAGCCCCACCGGCGGGAACACTGAA. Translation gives CASSPTGGNTE. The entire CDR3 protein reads CASSPTGGNTEAFF.

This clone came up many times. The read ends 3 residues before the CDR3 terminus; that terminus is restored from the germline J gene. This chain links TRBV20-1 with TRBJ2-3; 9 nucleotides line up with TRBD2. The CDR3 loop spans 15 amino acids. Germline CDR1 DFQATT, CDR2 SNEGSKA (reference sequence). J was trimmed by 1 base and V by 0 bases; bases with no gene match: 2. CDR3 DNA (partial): TGCAGTGCTAGAGAACCTAGCGGGGGCACAGATACG. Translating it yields CSAREPSGGTDT. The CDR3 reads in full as CSAREPSGGTDTQYF.

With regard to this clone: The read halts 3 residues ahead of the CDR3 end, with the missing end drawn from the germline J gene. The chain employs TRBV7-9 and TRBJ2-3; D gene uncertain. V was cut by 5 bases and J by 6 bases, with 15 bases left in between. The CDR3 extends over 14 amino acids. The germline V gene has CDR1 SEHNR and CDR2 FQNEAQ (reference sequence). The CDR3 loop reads CASSHGAARDTQYF. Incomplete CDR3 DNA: TGTGCCAGCAGCCACGGTGCGGCACGGGATACG.

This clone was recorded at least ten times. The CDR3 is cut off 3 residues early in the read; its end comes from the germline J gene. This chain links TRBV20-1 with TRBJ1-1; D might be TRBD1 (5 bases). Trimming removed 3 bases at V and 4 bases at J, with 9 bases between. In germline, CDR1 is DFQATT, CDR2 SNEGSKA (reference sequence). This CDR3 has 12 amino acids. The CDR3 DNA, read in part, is TGCAGTGCTAGGGAGGGGAGCACTGAA. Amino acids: CSAREGSTE. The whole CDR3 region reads CSAREGSTEAFF.

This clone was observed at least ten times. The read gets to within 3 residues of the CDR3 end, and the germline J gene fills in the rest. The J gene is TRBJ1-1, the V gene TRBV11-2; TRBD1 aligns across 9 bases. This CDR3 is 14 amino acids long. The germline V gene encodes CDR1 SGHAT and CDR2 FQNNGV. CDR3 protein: CASSTTGDRELAFF. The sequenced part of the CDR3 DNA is TGTGCCAGCAGCACAACTGGGGACAGGGAGTTA.

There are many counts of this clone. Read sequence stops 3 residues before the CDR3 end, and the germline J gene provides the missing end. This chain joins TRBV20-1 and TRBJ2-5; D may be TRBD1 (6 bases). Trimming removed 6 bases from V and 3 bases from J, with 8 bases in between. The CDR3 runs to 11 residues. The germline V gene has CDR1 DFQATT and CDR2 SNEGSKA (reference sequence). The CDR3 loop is CSAHREETQYF. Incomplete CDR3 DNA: TGCAGTGCGCACAGGGAAGAGACC.

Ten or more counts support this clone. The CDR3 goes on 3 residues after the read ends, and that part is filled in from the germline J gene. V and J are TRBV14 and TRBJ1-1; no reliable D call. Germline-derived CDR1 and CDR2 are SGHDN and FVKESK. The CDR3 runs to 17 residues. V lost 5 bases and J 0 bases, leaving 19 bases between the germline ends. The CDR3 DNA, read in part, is TGTGCCAGCAGCGATTACGGGTTGCGAGGCATGAACACTGAA. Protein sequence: CASSDYGLRGMNTE. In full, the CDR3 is CASSDYGLRGMNTEAFF.

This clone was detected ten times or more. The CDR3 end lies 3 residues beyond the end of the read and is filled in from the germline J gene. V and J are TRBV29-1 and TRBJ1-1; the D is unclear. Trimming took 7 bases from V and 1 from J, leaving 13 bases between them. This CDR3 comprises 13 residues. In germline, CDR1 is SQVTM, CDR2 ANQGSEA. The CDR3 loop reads CSAAYAGNTEAFF. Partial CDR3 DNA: TGCAGCGCAGCATACGCGGGGAACACTGAA.